This T cell receptor (beta chain) was sequenced during a study of regulatory dendritic cells for organ transplantation. Study results and limitations: Memory CD8+ T cells were the most oligoclonal; naive cells were highly diverse.

Germline CDR1 SGHDT, CDR2 YYEEEE. The CDR3 contains 15 residues. Between the trimmed V and J ends, which lost 0 bases and 2 bases, there was a span of 12 bases. Worth noting for this clone: The antigen remains unidentified.

Profiled with immunoSEQ multiplex PCR; TCRdb holds only in-frame clones, not every one. Among fewer than 40,000 clones listed, about 89% were seen once. The origin of this receptor is a human donor in good health. Sequenced: naive CD8+ T cells from blood. Subset defined: CD45RA+ naive T cells. This chain connects TRBV5-6 to TRBJ2-7; D gene uncertain. The CDR3 reads CASSLEGLGAYEQYF. For the CDR3, the DNA is TGTGCCAGCAGCTTGGAGGGATTGGGTGCCTACGAGCAGTACTTC.